This passage covers 2 T cell receptor beta chains from one sample sequenced in a study of blood T cell repertoires in COVID-19. The repertoire was sequenced with immunoSEQ multiplex PCR; TCRdb's copy has only in-frame clones and lacks some. This table has over 150,000 clones, approximately 79% appearing once. The sequenced sample was peripheral blood. These receptors all stem from a woman aged 50 to 60 with acute or convalescent COVID-19.

Comment on this clone: The same CDR3 also results from other DNA sequences found in this sample. The chain links TRBV18 to TRBJ1-1, with D unclear. This CDR3 contains 14 residues. Between the trimmed V and J ends, which lost 1 base and 4 bases, there was a span of 10 bases. Germline values: CDR1 KGHSH, CDR2 LQKENI. CDR3 DNA sequence: TGTGCCAGCTCACCACAAGGAGGCCGCACTGAAGCTTTCTTT. Its translation: CASSPQGGRTEAFF.

This clone was seen ten or more times. This chain connects TRBV30 to TRBJ2-7; D remains unclear. This CDR3 comprises 15 residues. V lost 7 bases, J lost 3 bases, and 22 bases lay in between. CDR1 GTSNPN and CDR2 SVGIG come from the germline V gene (reference sequence). CDR3 sequence reads: CAYSAPGLRSYEQYF. The CDR3, as DNA: TGTGCCTACTCGGCTCCAGGCCTTCGAAGCTACGAGCAGTACTTC.